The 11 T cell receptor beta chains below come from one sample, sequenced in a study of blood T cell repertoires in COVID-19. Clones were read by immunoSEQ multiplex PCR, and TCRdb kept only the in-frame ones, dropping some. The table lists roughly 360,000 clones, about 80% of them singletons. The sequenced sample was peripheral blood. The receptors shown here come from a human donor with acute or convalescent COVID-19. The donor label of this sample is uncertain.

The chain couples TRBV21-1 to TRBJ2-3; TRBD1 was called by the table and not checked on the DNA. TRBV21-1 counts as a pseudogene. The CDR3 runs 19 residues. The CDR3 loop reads CASSTIPAPDRGPTDTQYF. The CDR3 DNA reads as TGTGCCAGCAGCACCATACCCGCCCCGGACAGGGGGCCCACAGATACGCAGTATTTT.

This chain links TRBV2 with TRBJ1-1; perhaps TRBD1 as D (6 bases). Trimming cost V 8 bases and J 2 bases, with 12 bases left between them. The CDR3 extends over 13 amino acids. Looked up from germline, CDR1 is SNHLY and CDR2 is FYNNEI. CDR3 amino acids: CASHGQINTEAFF. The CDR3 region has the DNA TGTGCCAGCCATGGACAGATCAACACTGAAGCTTTCTTT.

The CDR3 bases are TGTGCCAGCAGCGGATGGACAGGGGCACGTGGCTACACCTTC. Amino acids: CASSGWTGARGYTF. The chain recombines TRBV5-4 with TRBJ1-2; TRBD1 aligns across 9 bases. Trimming removed 4 bases from V and 7 bases from J; junction bases left unmatched: 8. Per the germline V gene, CDR1 is SGHNT and CDR2 is YYREEE (reference sequence). This CDR3 comprises 14 residues.

The CDR3, as DNA: TGTGCCAGCAGCTTGGACAGCTCCGGCTATGGCTACACCTTC. Translating gives CASSLDSSGYGYTF. V usage is TRBV5-5 and J usage is TRBJ1-2; D is uncertain. The V gene lost 0 bases and the J gene lost 4 bases, with 10 bases spanning the gap. Germline values: CDR1 SGHKS, CDR2 YYEKEE (reference sequence). The CDR3 is 14 amino acids. The full variable domain, rest sourced from reference TRBV5-5 and TRBJ1-2, is DAGVTQSPTHLIKTRGQQVTLRCSPISGHKSVSWYQQVLGQGPQFIFQYYEKEERGRGNFPDRFSARQFPNYSSELNVNALLLGDSALYLCASSLDSSGYGYTFGSGTRLTVV.

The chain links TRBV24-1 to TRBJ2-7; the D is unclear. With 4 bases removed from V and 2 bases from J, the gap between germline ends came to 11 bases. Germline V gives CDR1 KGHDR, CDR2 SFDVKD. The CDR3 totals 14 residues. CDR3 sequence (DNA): TGTGCCACCAGTGAACCTACTCCGCCCTACGAGCAGTACTTC. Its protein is CATSEPTPPYEQYF.

CDR3 in DNA: TGTGCCACCAGTGACCCGGGGGGGGCCGAGGGGACAGATACGCAGTATTTT. This encodes CATSDPGGAEGTDTQYF. The chain combines TRBV24-1 with TRBJ2-3; 8 nucleotides match TRBD2. This CDR3 contains 17 residues. V was pared by 4 bases and J by 3 bases, with 11 bases of the junction left unmatched. CDR1 and CDR2 from the germline V gene are KGHDR and SFDVKD.

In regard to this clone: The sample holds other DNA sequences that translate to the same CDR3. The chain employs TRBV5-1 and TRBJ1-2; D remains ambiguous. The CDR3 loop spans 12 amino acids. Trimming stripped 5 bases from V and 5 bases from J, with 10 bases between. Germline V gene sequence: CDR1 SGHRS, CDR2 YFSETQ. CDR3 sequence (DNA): TGCGCCAGCAGTGGCCAGGTATATGGCTACACCTTC. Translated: CASSGQVYGYTF. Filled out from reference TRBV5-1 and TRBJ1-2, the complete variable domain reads KAGVTQTPRYLIKTRGQQVTLSCSPISGHRSVSWYQQTPGQGLQFLFEYFSETQRNKGNFPGRFSGRQFSNSRSEMNVSTLELGDSALYLCASSGQVYGYTFGSGTRLTVV.

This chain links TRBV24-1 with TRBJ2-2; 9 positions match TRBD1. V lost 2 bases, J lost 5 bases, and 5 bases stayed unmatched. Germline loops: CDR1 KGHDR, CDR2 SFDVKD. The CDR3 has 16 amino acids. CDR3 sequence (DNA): TGTGCCACCAGTGATTCCCGGGACAGGGTAACCGGGGAGCTGTTTTTT. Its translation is CATSDSRDRVTGELFF.

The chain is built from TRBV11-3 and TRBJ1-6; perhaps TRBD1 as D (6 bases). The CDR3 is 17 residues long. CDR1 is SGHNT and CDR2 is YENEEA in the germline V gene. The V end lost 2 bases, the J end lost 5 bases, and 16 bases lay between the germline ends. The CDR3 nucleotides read TGTGCCAGCAGCTTACCCTCGACAGGCCCCAATAATTCACCCCTCCACTTT. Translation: CASSLPSTGPNNSPLHF.

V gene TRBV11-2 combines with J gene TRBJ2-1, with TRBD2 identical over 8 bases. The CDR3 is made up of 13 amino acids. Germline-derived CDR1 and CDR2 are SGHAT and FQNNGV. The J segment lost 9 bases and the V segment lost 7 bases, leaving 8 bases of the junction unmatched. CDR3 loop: CASTGTRIGEQFF. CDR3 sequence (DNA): TGTGCCAGCACCGGGACTAGAATAGGTGAGCAGTTCTTC.

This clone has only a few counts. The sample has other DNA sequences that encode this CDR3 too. The CDR3 loop is CASSLGTSTDTQYF. The CDR3 DNA follows: TGCGCCAGCAGCTTGGGGACTAGCACAGATACGCAGTATTTT. The rearrangement links TRBV5-1 to TRBJ2-3; D may be TRBD2 (5 bases). Trimming cost V 0 bases and J 0 bases, with 5 bases left between them. CDR3 length: 14 amino acids. CDR1 and CDR2 from the germline V gene are SGHRS and YFSETQ.